This TCR beta chain was retrieved from a study of blood T cell repertoires in COVID-19. Study-level information: The United States, Italy and Spain supplied acute and convalescent COVID-19 samples. Nucleic acid was either cDNA or gDNA, and it came from T cells, B-cell-depleted T cells, or PBMCs.

The germline CDR1 and CDR2 sequences are LNHDA and SQIVND (reference sequence). V dropped 3 bases and J dropped 3 bases, with 12 bases sitting between them. The CDR3 consists of 15 residues. In the original analysis: Nucleated cell counts were estimated from reference gene primer amplification. The protocol was immunoSEQ multiplex PCR, while the TCRdb copy is restricted to in-frame clones and leaves out a portion. V and J calls and clone size are as listed in that table; D and trimming were resolved from the DNA. The sample yields 35,000 to 50,000 clones, about 90% seen once. The V call is TRBV19, the J call TRBJ1-3; D ambiguous. Sequenced material: peripheral blood. This clonotype originated in a man aged 60 to 75 with acute or convalescent COVID-19. The CDR3 loop reads CASSIGREFGNTIYF. CDR3 DNA sequence: TGTGCCAGTAGTATCGGTCGGGAGTTTGGAAACACCATATATTTT.